This TCR beta chain was recovered during a study of blood T cell repertoires in COVID-19. Study in general: From T cells, B-cell-depleted T cells, or PBMCs came the material, which was cDNA or gDNA.

The CDR3 runs 17 residues. V was shortened by 4 bases and J by 5 bases, with 23 bases between the two germline ends. Looked up from germline, CDR1 is MGHRA and CDR2 is YSYEKL. The data were produced by immunoSEQ multiplex PCR, yet TCRdb's version contains in-frame clones alone and is incomplete. The table has 240,000 or so clones, roughly 86% seen once. The chain employs TRBV4-1 and TRBJ2-5; tentatively, D is TRBD1 (6 bases). Sequences were obtained from PBMCs or T cells enriched from blood (not recorded which). This receptor was taken from a woman aged 40 to 50 with acute COVID-19. The chain's CDR3 is CASSLLQGPLRWETQYF. As DNA, the CDR3 is TGCGCCAGCAGCCTCCTACAGGGACCCCTCCGGTGGGAGACCCAGTACTTC.